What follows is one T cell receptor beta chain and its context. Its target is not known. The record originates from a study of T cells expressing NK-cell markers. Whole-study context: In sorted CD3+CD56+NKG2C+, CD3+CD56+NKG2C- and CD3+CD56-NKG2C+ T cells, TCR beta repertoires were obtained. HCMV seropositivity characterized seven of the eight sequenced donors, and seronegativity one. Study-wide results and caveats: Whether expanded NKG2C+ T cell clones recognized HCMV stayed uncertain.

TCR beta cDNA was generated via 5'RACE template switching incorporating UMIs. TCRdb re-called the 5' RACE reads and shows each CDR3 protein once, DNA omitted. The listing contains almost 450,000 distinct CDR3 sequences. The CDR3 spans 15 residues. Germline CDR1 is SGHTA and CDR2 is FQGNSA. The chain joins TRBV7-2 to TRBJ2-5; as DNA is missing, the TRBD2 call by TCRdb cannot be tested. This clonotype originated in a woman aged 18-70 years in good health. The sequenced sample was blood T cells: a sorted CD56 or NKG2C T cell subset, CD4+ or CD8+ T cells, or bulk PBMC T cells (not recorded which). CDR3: CASSYTSGGQETQYF.